Following are 2 T cell receptor beta chains from one sample sequenced in a study of cytomegalovirus exposure and HLA in healthy donors. 13 Jbeta primers and 60 Vbeta primers were used for the PCR. The assay was immunoSEQ multiplex PCR, and TCRdb's table has in-frame clones only and misses some. Seen here are around 190,000 clones, 9.5% observed once, and the top ten hold 1% to 1.5%. Specimen: PBMCs. These receptors were collected from a woman in her 30s in good health and CMV-seropositive.

This clone was counted a few times. This CDR3 reads CASGRVNTEAFF. CDR3 DNA sequence: TGTGCCAGCGGCAGGGTGAACACTGAAGCTTTCTTT. This chain uses TRBV27 with TRBJ1-1, with D maybe TRBD1 (5 bases). V was pared by 8 bases and J by 0 bases, with 7 bases between. The length of the CDR3 is 12 residues. From germline, CDR1 is MNHEY and CDR2 SMNVEV (reference sequence).

This clone was recorded a few times. The chain employs TRBV6-4 and TRBJ1-2; maybe TRBD1 (5 bases). The CDR3 spans 14 residues. The germline V and J ends were trimmed by 0 bases and 8 bases, with 13 bases remaining between them. From germline, CDR1 is MRHNA and CDR2 SNTAGT. As DNA, the CDR3 is TGTGCCAGCAGTGACTCGGGTAGGGGCGGCGGCTACACCTTC. It yields the protein CASSDSGRGGGYTF.